This T cell receptor beta chain was identified in a study of T cells in narcolepsy. Sequenced by immunoSEQ multiplex PCR; TCRdb stores in-frame clones only, minus some. The profile shows about 22,000 clones, around 81% of them singletons. In germline, CDR1 is MGHRA, CDR2 YSYEKL. The V end lost 1 base, the J end lost 5 bases, and 17 bases lay between the germline ends. The CDR3 length is 16 residues. The sequenced sample was memory (CD45RA-) CD4+ T cells from blood. This chain connects TRBV4-1 to TRBJ1-2, with D possibly matching TRBD1 (5 bases). The TCR was taken from a human donor in good health. CDR3 DNA: TGCGCCAGCAGCCAAGGGCCTGGGACCTCAGGGTATGGCTACACCTTC. Protein product: CASSQGPGTSGYGYTF.